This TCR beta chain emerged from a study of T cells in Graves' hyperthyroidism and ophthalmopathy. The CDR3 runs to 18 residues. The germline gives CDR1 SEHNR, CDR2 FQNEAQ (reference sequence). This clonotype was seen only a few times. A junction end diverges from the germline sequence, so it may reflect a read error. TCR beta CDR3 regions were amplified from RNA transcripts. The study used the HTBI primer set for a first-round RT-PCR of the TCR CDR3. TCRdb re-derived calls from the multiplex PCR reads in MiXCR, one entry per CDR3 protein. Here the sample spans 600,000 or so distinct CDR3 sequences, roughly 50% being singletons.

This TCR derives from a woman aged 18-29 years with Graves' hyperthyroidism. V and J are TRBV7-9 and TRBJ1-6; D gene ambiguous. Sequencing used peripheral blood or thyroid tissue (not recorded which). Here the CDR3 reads CASSLLSPGISYNSPLHF. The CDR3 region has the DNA TGTGCCAGCAGCTTATTGAGCCCCGGGATCTCCTATAATTCGCCCCTCCACTTT.